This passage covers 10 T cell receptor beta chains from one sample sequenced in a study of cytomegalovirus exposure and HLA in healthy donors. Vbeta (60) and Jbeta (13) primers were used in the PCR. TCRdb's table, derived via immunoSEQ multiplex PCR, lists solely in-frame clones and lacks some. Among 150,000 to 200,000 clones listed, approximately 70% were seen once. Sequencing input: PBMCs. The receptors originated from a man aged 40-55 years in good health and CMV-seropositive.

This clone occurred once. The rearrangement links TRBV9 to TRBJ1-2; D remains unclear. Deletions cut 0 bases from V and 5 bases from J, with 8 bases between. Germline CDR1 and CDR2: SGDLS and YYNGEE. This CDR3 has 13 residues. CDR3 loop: CASSVGREYGYTF. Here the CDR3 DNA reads TGTGCCAGCAGCGTAGGACGGGAGTATGGCTACACCTTC. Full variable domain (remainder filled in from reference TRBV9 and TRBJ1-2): DSGVTQTPKHLITATGQRVTLRCSPRSGDLSVYWYQQSLDQGLQFLIQYYNGEERAKGNILERFSAQQFPDLHSELNLSSLELGDSALYFCASSVGREYGYTFGSGTRLTVV.

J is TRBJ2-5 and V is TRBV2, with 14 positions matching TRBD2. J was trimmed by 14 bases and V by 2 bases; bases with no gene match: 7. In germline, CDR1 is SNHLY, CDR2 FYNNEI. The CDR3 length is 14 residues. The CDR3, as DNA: TGTGCCAGCAGTGAATTGACTAGCGGGGGGGCGGATTACTTC. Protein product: CASSELTSGGADYF.

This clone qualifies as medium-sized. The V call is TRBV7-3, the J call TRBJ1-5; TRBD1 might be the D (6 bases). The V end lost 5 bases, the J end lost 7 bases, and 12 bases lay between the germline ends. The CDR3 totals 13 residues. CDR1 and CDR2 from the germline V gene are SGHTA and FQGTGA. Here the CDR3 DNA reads TGTGCCAGCAGCCTACAGGGAGGGCAGCCCCAGCATTTT. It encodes CASSLQGGQPQHF.

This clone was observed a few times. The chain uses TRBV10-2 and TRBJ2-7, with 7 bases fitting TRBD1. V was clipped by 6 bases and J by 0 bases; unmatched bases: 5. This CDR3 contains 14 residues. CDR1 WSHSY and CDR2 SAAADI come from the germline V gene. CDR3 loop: CASSRQGNSYEQYF. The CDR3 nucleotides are TGCGCCAGCAGCCGACAGGGTAACTCCTACGAGCAGTACTTC.

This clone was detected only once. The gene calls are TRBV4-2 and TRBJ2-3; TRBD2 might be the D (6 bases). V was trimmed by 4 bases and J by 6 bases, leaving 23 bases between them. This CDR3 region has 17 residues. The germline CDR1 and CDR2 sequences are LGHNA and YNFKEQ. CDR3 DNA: TGTGCCAGCAGCCTCCGACCGGGGGAAGTTGAGGTCGATACGCAGTATTTT. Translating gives CASSLRPGEVEVDTQYF.

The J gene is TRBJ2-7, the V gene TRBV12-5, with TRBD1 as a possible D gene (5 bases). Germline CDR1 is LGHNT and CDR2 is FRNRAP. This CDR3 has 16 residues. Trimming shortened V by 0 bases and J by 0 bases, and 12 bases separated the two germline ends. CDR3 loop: CASGLVRQGCSYEQYF. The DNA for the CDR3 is TGTGCTAGTGGTTTGGTACGCCAGGGCTGCTCCTACGAGCAGTACTTC.

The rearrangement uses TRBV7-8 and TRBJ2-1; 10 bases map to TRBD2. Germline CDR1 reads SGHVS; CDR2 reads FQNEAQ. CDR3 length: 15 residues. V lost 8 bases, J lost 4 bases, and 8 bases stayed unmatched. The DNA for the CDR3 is TGTGCCAGCCGTAAAGAGCGGGGGGGGTACAATGAGCAGTTCTTC. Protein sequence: CASRKERGGYNEQFF.

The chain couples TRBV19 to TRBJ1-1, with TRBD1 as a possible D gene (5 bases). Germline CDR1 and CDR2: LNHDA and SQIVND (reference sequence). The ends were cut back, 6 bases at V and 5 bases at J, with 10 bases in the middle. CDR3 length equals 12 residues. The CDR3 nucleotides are TGTGCCAGTAGGCTTCGGGGGACTGAAGCTTTCTTT. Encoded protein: CASRLRGTEAFF.

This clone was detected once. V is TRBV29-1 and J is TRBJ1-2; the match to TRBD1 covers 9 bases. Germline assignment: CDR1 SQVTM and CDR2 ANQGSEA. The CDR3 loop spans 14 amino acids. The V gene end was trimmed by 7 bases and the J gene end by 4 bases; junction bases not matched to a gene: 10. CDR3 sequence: CSGVGGQGGYGYTF. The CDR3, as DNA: TGCAGCGGCGTGGGGGGACAGGGAGGCTATGGCTACACCTTC.

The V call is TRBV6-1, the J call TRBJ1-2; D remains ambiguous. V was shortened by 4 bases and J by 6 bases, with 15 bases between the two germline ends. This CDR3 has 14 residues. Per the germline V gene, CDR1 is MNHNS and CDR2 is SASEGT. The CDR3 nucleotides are TGTGCCAGCAGTGCGATACTCCTCTCGAATGGCTACACCTTC. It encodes CASSAILLSNGYTF.